Below are 9 T cell receptor beta chains sequenced from a single sample in a study of Ad26.COV2.S vaccination and SARS-CoV-2 variants. The repertoire was sequenced with immunoSEQ multiplex PCR; TCRdb's copy has only in-frame clones and lacks some. Among some 250,000 clones listed, more than 75% were seen once. The treatment denotes: about 20 received Ad26.COV2.S at low or high dose, single or two shots; roughly 5 received placebo; per-sample allocation not given. Sample collection was performed on day 63 after the first vaccine or placebo injection. Source: peripheral blood, taken in a trial of Ad26.COV2.S vaccine versus placebo. These TCRs come from a person between 18 and 65 years old who received the Ad26.COV2.S COVID-19 vaccine or a placebo.

CDR3 in amino acids: CASSQERTSARSYNSPLHF. In DNA form, the CDR3 reads TGCGCCAGCAGCCAAGAAAGGACTTCAGCTAGATCCTATAATTCACCCCTCCACTTT. V is TRBV4-1 and J is TRBJ1-6; D is uncertain. Trimming removed 0 bases at V and 1 base at J, with 16 bases between. Germline V gene sequence: CDR1 MGHRA, CDR2 YSYEKL. This CDR3 comprises 19 residues.

The chain is built from TRBV7-2 and TRBJ2-7, with D maybe TRBD2 (5 bases). The CDR3 runs to 13 residues. The V end lost 5 bases, the J end lost 2 bases, and 10 bases lay between the germline ends. The V gene's germline CDR1 is SGHTA and CDR2 FQGNSA. The CDR3 bases are TGTGCCAGCAGCAAGGACTTTCCCTACGAGCAGTACTTC. It is translated as CASSKDFPYEQYF.

V is TRBV5-4 and J is TRBJ1-6; 11 nucleotides align to TRBD1. Germline trimming cut 7 bases from V and 9 bases from J; bases unmatched to any gene: 6. The CDR3 consists of 14 residues. Germline V gene lookup returns CDR1 SGHNT and CDR2 YYREEE (reference sequence). The CDR3 loop reads CASWGGQGGSPLHF. The CDR3 bases are TGTGCCAGCTGGGGGGGACAGGGGGGTTCACCCCTCCACTTT. The complete variable domain, with remaining parts taken from reference TRBV5-4 and TRBJ1-6, reads ETGVTQSPTHLIKTRGQQVTLRCSSQSGHNTVSWYQQALGQGPQFIFQYYREEENGRGNFPPRFSGLQFPNYSSELNVNALELDDSALYLCASWGGQGGSPLHFGNGTRLTVT.

The CDR3 sequence: CASSLGGSGSYEQYF. The DNA of the CDR3 is TGCGCCAGCAGCTTGGGAGGGTCAGGGTCCTACGAGCAGTACTTC. The genes are TRBV5-1 and TRBJ2-7; possibly TRBD1 or TRBD2 for D (5 bases each). Trimming stripped 0 bases from V and 1 base from J, with 11 bases between. CDR3 length equals 15 residues. CDR1 is SGHRS and CDR2 is YFSETQ in the germline V gene. Together with reference TRBV5-1 and TRBJ2-7, the CDR3 gives the full variable domain: KAGVTQTPRYLIKTRGQQVTLSCSPISGHRSVSWYQQTPGQGLQFLFEYFSETQRNKGNFPGRFSGRQFSNSRSEMNVSTLELGDSALYLCASSLGGSGSYEQYFGPGTRLTVT.

In the case of this clone: Different DNA sequences within this sample yield the same CDR3. The CDR3 reads CASSLGTGVNQPQHF. The CDR3 region has the DNA TGTGCCAGCAGCTTGGGGACAGGGGTGAATCAGCCCCAGCATTTT. The rearrangement joins TRBV5-4 to TRBJ1-5; 9 bases line up with TRBD1. The CDR3 contains 15 residues. Germline CDR1 and CDR2: SGHNT and YYREEE (reference sequence). Trimming removed 0 bases from V and 4 bases from J; junction bases left unmatched: 2.

The chain links TRBV15 to TRBJ1-4; D is undetermined. CDR1 and CDR2 from the germline V gene are LNHNV and YYDKDF (reference sequence). The CDR3 sequence is 15 residues long. Trimming took 2 bases from V and 4 from J, leaving 11 bases between them. The CDR3: CATSRLSNSNEKLFF. DNA for the CDR3: TGTGCCACCAGCAGATTATCGAACAGTAATGAAAAACTGTTTTTT.

V usage is TRBV25-1 and J usage is TRBJ2-2, with D uncertain. Germline V gene lookup returns CDR1 MGHDK and CDR2 SYGVNS. V dropped 7 bases and J dropped 7 bases, with 7 bases sitting between them. The CDR3 loop spans 11 amino acids. CDR3 loop: CASTNYGELFF. The CDR3 nucleotides are TGTGCCAGCACCAACTACGGGGAGCTGTTTTTT.

The chain links TRBV7-2 to TRBJ1-5; D perhaps matches TRBD1 (5 bases). The germline CDR1 and CDR2 sequences are SGHTA and FQGNSA. CDR3 length equals 16 residues. Trimming shortened V by 0 bases and J by 2 bases, and 11 bases separated the two germline ends. CDR3 in amino acids: CASSLAVGRGNQPQHF. The CDR3 DNA reads as TGTGCCAGCAGCTTAGCGGTGGGACGGGGCAATCAGCCCCAGCATTTT. Based on the CDR3 plus reference TRBV7-2 and TRBJ1-5, the full variable domain is GAGVSQSPSNKVTEKGKDVELRCDPISGHTALYWYRQSLGQGLEFLIYFQGNSAPDKSGLPSDRFSAERTGGSVSTLTIQRTQQEDSAVYLCASSLAVGRGNQPQHFGDGTRLSIL.

The chain uses TRBV11-2 and TRBJ2-1; 9 bases fit TRBD2. The V gene's germline CDR1 is SGHAT and CDR2 FQNNGV. The CDR3 totals 17 residues. J was trimmed by 7 bases and V by 1 base; bases with no gene match: 11. CDR3 region: CASSLASLARGGNEQFF. CDR3 nucleotides: TGTGCCAGCAGCTTAGCCTCCCTAGCGCGGGGGGGGAATGAGCAGTTCTTC. Based on the CDR3 plus reference TRBV11-2 and TRBJ2-1, the full variable domain is EAGVAQSPRYKIIEKRQSVAFWCNPISGHATLYWYQQILGQGPKLLIQFQNNGVVDDSQLPKDRFSAERLKGVDSTLKIQPAKLEDSAVYLCASSLASLARGGNEQFFGPGTRLTVL.